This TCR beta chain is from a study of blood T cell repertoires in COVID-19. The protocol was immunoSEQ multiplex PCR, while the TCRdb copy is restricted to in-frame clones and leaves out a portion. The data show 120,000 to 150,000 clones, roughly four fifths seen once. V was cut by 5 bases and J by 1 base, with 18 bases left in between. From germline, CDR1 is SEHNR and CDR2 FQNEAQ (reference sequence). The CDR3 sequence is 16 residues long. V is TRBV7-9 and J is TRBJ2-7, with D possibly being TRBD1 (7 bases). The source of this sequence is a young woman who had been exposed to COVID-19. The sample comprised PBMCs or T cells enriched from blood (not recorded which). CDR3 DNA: TGTGCCAGCAGCCCTAAAGGAGGGACAGTGTCCTACGAGCAGTACTTC. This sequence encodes CASSPKGGTVSYEQYF.